Below are 10 T cell receptor beta chains sequenced from a single sample in a study of T cell repertoires in cytomegalovirus infection. TCRdb re-called the reads through MiXCR, storing one row per CDR3 protein. Counted here are approximately 180,000 distinct CDR3 sequences, 7.5% to 10% occurring once; the ten biggest clones make up approximately 4.2%. The material sequenced was PBMCs. These receptors originate from a human donor in good health (CMV status not recorded). Some clones in this sample may be carry-over from other donors' samples.

This clonotype was counted at least ten times. V gene TRBV7-8 combines with J gene TRBJ2-3; D is undetermined. Deletions cut 5 bases from V and 2 bases from J, with 8 bases between. The CDR3 runs to 13 residues. Germline V gene data show CDR1 as SGHVS and CDR2 as FQNEAQ. The CDR3 bases are TGTGCCAGCAGCCCCGAGACCACAGATACGCAGTATTTT. Translation: CASSPETTDTQYF.

This chain joins TRBV30 and TRBJ2-5; no clear D. Germline CDR1 GTSNPN, CDR2 SVGIG (reference sequence). V dropped 5 bases and J dropped 5 bases, with 15 bases sitting between them. The CDR3 covers 13 residues. In DNA form, the CDR3 reads TGTGCCTGGGCCGGTAGACCCCCGGAGACCCAGTACTTC. This sequence encodes CAWAGRPPETQYF.

V usage is TRBV2 and J usage is TRBJ1-1; D uncertain. The V gene's germline CDR1 is SNHLY and CDR2 FYNNEI. V was shortened by 7 bases and J by 4 bases, with 16 bases between the two germline ends. The CDR3 extends over 14 amino acids. The CDR3 region is CASKQPRETTEAFF. The CDR3 DNA is TGTGCCAGCAAACAACCCCGGGAAACCACTGAAGCTTTCTTT.

This clonotype is medium-sized in the sample. The chain couples TRBV7-2 to TRBJ2-3; the D gene is possibly TRBD1 (6 bases). Germline values: CDR1 SGHTA, CDR2 FQGNSA. The V and J ends lost 1 base and 2 bases respectively, with 13 bases between them. The CDR3 sequence is 16 residues long. The CDR3 sequence is CASSLVGTSFTDTQYF. The CDR3 nucleotides read TGTGCCAGCAGCTTAGTCGGGACATCTTTCACAGATACGCAGTATTTT.

There are many counts of this clonotype. The V call is TRBV6-6, the J call TRBJ1-1; D is unresolved. In germline, CDR1 is MNHNY, CDR2 SVGAGI (reference sequence). Trimming removed 7 bases at V and 7 bases at J, with 19 bases between. This CDR3 has 14 residues. The CDR3 protein is CASKRMGREHEAFF. The CDR3 region has the DNA TGTGCCAGCAAGAGGATGGGAAGGGAGCATGAAGCTTTCTTT.

V is TRBV29-1 and J is TRBJ2-7; D is unclear. CDR1 is SQVTM, CDR2 ANQGSEA, per germline. Trimming cost V 7 bases and J 0 bases, with 10 bases left between them. CDR3 length: 12 residues. The CDR3 region has the DNA TGCAGCGCCAGGAAAAACTCCTACGAGCAGTACTTC. This encodes CSARKNSYEQYF.

This clonotype occurred many times. The rearrangement joins TRBV7-3 to TRBJ2-1; D is ambiguous. V dropped 5 bases and J dropped 2 bases, with 16 bases sitting between them. There are 16 residues in the CDR3. CDR1 and CDR2 (germline): SGHTA, FQGTGA. This chain's CDR3 is CASSRTPGGAYNEQFF. As DNA, the CDR3 is TGTGCCAGCAGCCGGACGCCTGGCGGAGCCTACAATGAGCAGTTCTTC.

This clonotype was observed many times. The chain recombines TRBV28 with TRBJ2-1; 10 nucleotides match TRBD2. The V gene's germline CDR1 is MDHEN and CDR2 SYDVKM. The J segment lost 2 bases and the V segment lost 5 bases, leaving 3 bases of the junction unmatched. The CDR3 is 15 amino acids. CDR3 coding DNA: TGTGCCAGCAGTAGCGGGAGGGGCCCCTACAATGAGCAGTTCTTC. Protein sequence: CASSSGRGPYNEQFF.

This clonotype was detected many times. The genes are TRBV9 and TRBJ2-1, with TRBD2 matching 10 bases. The germline V gene encodes CDR1 SGDLS and CDR2 YYNGEE. The CDR3 runs to 16 residues. V lost 4 bases to trimming and J lost 3 bases; unmatched junction nucleotides: 7. CDR3 in amino acids: CASSPPSGSNYNEQFF. In DNA, the CDR3 is TGTGCCAGCAGCCCTCCTAGCGGGAGTAACTACAATGAGCAGTTCTTC.

The chain carries TRBV27 and TRBJ2-1; possibly TRBD1 or TRBD2 for D (6 bases each). Looked up from germline, CDR1 is MNHEY and CDR2 is SMNVEV (reference sequence). Trimming took 7 bases from V and 5 from J, leaving 12 bases between them. The CDR3 loop spans 13 amino acids. The CDR3 nucleotides read TGTGCCAGCACCATAGGGGGGAACAATGAGCAGTTCTTC. This gives the protein CASTIGGNNEQFF.